This TCR beta chain was sequenced for a study of T cells after yellow fever vaccination (dated by TCRdb to the late 2010s). As for the study more broadly: The SMART-Seq v4 Ultra Low Input RNA kit was used to prepare libraries from fractions with low cell numbers. Blood was drawn at multiple timepoints before and after primary and secondary immunization, with bulk PBMC replicates and cell subsets isolated. Bulk TCR alpha and beta repertoires were sequenced longitudinally to track T-cell clones before and after primary and booster YFV17D yellow fever vaccination. Two healthy male donors made up the cohort, one aged 18 to 29 years and the other aged 30 to 40 years. The research as a whole found: The secondary T-cell response was found to be weaker but faster than the primary response, with a peak reached on day 5 rather than on day 15. A small share of clonotypes was detected in both CD4 and CD8 compartments, with the overlap likely arising from convergent recombination. Because abundant contaminating clonotypes from the bulk population could be contained in FACS-sorted repertoires, computational filtering was required. After the booster, most clones that had expanded after primary vaccination were detected again (nearly 98% of CD4 and 88% of CD8), suggesting broad maintenance of memory. The study included only a couple of donors, which limits how far the findings can be generalized.

TCR cDNA was made using 5'RACE template switching, a step that added a universal primer site and unique molecular identifiers. Priming of cDNA synthesis was performed from both the TCR alpha and TCR beta constant segments. Libraries were amplified in two PCR steps, with sample barcodes and sequencing adapters added in the second step. Libraries were sequenced on Illumina HiSeq 2500 (2x100 bp) or NovaSeq (2x150 bp). Turning to the authors' computational methods: MIGEC was used to demultiplex reads and collapse the reads into UMI consensus sequences, and MiXCR was used for V(D)J alignment. Vaccine-responding clonotypes were defined with edgeR using replicate PBMC samples, requiring FDR below 0.01 and a log2 fold change above 5 up to day 15. Bulk clonotypes were assigned CD4 or CD8 identity according to which sequenced CD4 or CD8 repertoire held them at higher abundance. TCRdb redid the processing of the public reads, applying fastp at Q25 and MiXCR, and retained in-frame beta chains. Rows matching on CDR3 protein sequence are summarized as one entry with the most common DNA and genes. The V and J calls and clone size are TCRdb's, not the authors'. The sample has about 260,000 distinct CDR3 sequences on record, over 10% of them singletons. The ten largest account for 0.5% to 0.6% of the sample.

Interpreted using the paper, the treatment or condition label stands for: live attenuated yellow fever vaccine strain. A standard Ficoll-Paque protocol was used to isolate PBMCs from peripheral blood. CD4 and CD8 T-cell fractions were isolated with Dynabeads CD4 and CD8 positive selection kits. TriZol was used to extract RNA from bulk PBMCs, CD4 and CD8 fractions, and dextramer-positive and dextramer-negative fractions. As concerns this clonotype: What antigen it recognizes has not been identified. The sample holds no much larger clone one base away, and base qualities are not on file.

V is trimmed back by 8 bases and J by 6 bases, and the junction contains 9 bases that no gene match accounts for. For CDR1 and CDR2, the germline V gene lists SGHTA and FQGNSA. Including cysteine and phenylalanine, the CDR3 has 14 amino acids. This entry keeps only the CDR3 DNA: 42 bases, framed from base 1. The receptor was derived from a man in his thirties or forties who received the YFV17D yellow fever vaccine. The V gene is TRBV7-2 and the J gene is TRBJ2-1, and 8 junction bases match TRBD2. The sequencing here drew on CD4+ T cells sorted from PBMCs, taken 45 days after the yellow fever booster vaccination. Here the CDR3 is given as CASARLALRNEQFF. The DNA sequence is as follows: TGTGCCAGCGCGCGACTAGCGCTCCGCAATGAGCAGTTCTTC.